A single sample gave rise to the 10 T cell receptor beta chains below, sequenced in a study of blood T cell repertoires in COVID-19. Assay: immunoSEQ multiplex PCR; the TCRdb copy retains only in-frame clones and omits some. Of 55,000 to 65,000 clones in the sample, 65% to 85% were seen once. The source material was peripheral blood. Source of these receptors: a man under 40 with COVID-19, enrolled during active disease.

The J gene is TRBJ1-2, the V gene TRBV12-3 or TRBV12-4; D is unresolved. V was shortened by 3 bases and J by 7 bases, with 12 bases between the two germline ends. This CDR3 region has 13 residues. The CDR3: CASSLSLVGGYTF. CDR3 bases: TGTGCCAGCAGTTTGTCGCTAGTAGGTGGCTACACCTTC.

Only one count was recorded for this clone. The rearrangement joins TRBV4-3 to TRBJ2-7, with a possible D match to TRBD1 (6 bases). Trimming left V 0 bases short and J 4 bases short, with 7 bases between. The germline gives CDR1 LGHNA, CDR2 YSLEER. The length of the CDR3 is 13 residues. In DNA form, the CDR3 reads TGCGCCAGCAGCCAAGAACAGGGTTACGAGCAGTACTTC. Translation gives CASSQEQGYEQYF.

This chain links TRBV25-1 with TRBJ2-7; the D gene is possibly TRBD1 (5 bases). CDR3 length: 12 amino acids. The germline V and J ends were trimmed by 8 bases and 5 bases, with 13 bases remaining between them. CDR1 is MGHDK, CDR2 SYGVNS, per germline. CDR3 sequence reads: CASRQGIHEQYF. CDR3 sequence (DNA): TGTGCCAGCCGCCAGGGAATCCACGAGCAGTACTTC.

V and J are TRBV11-2 and TRBJ2-3; 11 bases match TRBD2. The J segment lost 6 bases and the V segment lost 2 bases, leaving 4 bases of the junction unmatched. Germline V gives CDR1 SGHAT, CDR2 FQNNGV. The CDR3 totals 15 residues. CDR3 sequence reads: CASSLTSGSRDTQYF. Here the CDR3 DNA reads TGTGCCAGCAGCTTAACTAGCGGGAGTAGGGATACGCAGTATTTT.

V is TRBV7-9 and J is TRBJ1-1; D gene unclear. CDR3 length: 14 amino acids. CDR1 SEHNR and CDR2 FQNEAQ come from the germline V gene (reference sequence). With 0 bases removed from V and 1 base from J, the gap between germline ends came to 6 bases. The CDR3 sequence: CASSLAQANTEAFF. CDR3 bases: TGTGCCAGCAGCTTAGCGCAGGCGAACACTGAAGCTTTCTTT.

This chain connects TRBV6-4 to TRBJ2-1; 12 nucleotides agree with TRBD2. Unmatched junction bases numbered 3, after V lost 4 bases and J lost 5 bases. This CDR3 contains 15 residues. Germline V gene sequence: CDR1 MRHNA, CDR2 SNTAGT. DNA of the CDR3: TGTGCCAGCAGTGGACTAGCGGGAGAGCACAATGAGCAGTTCTTC. Residues: CASSGLAGEHNEQFF.

This chain joins TRBV5-1 and TRBJ1-4; tentatively, D is TRBD1 (6 bases). The CDR3 spans 17 residues. The germline gives CDR1 SGHRS, CDR2 YFSETQ. Trimming left V 0 bases short and J 0 bases short, with 12 bases between. CDR3 bases: TGCGCCAGCAGCTTGGGCAGGGGTTCGGCAACTAATGAAAAACTGTTTTTT. This gives the protein CASSLGRGSATNEKLFF.

The J gene is TRBJ2-2, the V gene TRBV4-1; 7 bases are a match to TRBD1. This CDR3 comprises 15 residues. The germline CDR1 and CDR2 sequences are MGHRA and YSYEKL. Trimming removed 0 bases from V and 5 bases from J; junction bases left unmatched: 3. The CDR3 DNA reads TGCGCCAGCAGCCAAGACGAGGGGGCGACCGGGGAGCTGTTTTTT. Translating gives CASSQDEGATGELFF.

V usage is TRBV2 and J usage is TRBJ2-2; TRBD2 matches 8 bases. The CDR3 sequence is 14 residues long. CDR1 and CDR2 from the germline V gene are SNHLY and FYNNEI. V trimming: 7 bases; J trimming: 8 bases; junction bases outside the gene matches: 9. The CDR3, as DNA: TGTGCCAGCACAGTAGCGGGGCCCACGGGGGAGCTGTTTTTT. It yields the protein CASTVAGPTGELFF.

J is TRBJ2-5 and V is TRBV6-2 or TRBV6-3, with 8 bases that match TRBD1. V was pared by 2 bases and J by 5 bases, with 7 bases of the junction left unmatched. The V gene's germline CDR1 is MNHEY and CDR2 SVGEGT. The CDR3 runs to 15 residues. The CDR3 nucleotides read TGTGCCAGCAGTTACAGGACAGGGTCCCACGAGACCCAGTACTTC. Its translation is CASSYRTGSHETQYF.